This TCR beta chain was sequenced for a study of T-cell reconstitution after alpha-beta-depleted transplantation in children. Trimming stripped 3 bases from V and 7 bases from J, with 10 bases between. This CDR3 comprises 13 residues. Germline V gene data show CDR1 as DFQATT and CDR2 as SNEGSKA (reference sequence). The sample holds many counts of this clonotype. The authors prepared the TCRbeta library with unique molecular identifiers. MiXCR was run by TCRdb on the PCR reads, yielding one entry per CDR3 protein. The table has 450,000 to 600,000 distinct CDR3 sequences, about 10% seen once. This sequence joins TRBV20-1 and TRBJ1-6, with D possibly TRBD1 on 6 matching bases. The sample here was PBMCs, taken before TCRalphabeta/CD19-depleted stem cell transplant. The clonotype comes from a child aged 2-15 years with inherited bone marrow failure, due to receive a stem cell transplant. The CDR3 loop reads CSAREGGNSPLHF. The DNA of the CDR3 is TGCAGTGCTAGGGAGGGGGGGAATTCACCCCTCCACTTT.